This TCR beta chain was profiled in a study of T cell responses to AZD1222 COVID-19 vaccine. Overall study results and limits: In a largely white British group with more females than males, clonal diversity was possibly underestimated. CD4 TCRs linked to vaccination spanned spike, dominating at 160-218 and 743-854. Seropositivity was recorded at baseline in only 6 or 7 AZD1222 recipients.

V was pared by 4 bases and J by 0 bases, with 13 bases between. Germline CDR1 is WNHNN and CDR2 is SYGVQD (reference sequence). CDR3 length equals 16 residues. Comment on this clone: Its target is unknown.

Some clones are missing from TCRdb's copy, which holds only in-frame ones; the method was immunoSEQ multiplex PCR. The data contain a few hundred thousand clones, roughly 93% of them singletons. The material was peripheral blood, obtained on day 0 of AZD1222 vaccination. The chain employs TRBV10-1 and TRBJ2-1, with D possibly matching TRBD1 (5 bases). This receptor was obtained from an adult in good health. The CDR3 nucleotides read TGCGCCAGCAGTGGAAACAGGAAGAGCTCCTACAATGAGCAGTTCTTC. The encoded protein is CASSGNRKSSYNEQFF.